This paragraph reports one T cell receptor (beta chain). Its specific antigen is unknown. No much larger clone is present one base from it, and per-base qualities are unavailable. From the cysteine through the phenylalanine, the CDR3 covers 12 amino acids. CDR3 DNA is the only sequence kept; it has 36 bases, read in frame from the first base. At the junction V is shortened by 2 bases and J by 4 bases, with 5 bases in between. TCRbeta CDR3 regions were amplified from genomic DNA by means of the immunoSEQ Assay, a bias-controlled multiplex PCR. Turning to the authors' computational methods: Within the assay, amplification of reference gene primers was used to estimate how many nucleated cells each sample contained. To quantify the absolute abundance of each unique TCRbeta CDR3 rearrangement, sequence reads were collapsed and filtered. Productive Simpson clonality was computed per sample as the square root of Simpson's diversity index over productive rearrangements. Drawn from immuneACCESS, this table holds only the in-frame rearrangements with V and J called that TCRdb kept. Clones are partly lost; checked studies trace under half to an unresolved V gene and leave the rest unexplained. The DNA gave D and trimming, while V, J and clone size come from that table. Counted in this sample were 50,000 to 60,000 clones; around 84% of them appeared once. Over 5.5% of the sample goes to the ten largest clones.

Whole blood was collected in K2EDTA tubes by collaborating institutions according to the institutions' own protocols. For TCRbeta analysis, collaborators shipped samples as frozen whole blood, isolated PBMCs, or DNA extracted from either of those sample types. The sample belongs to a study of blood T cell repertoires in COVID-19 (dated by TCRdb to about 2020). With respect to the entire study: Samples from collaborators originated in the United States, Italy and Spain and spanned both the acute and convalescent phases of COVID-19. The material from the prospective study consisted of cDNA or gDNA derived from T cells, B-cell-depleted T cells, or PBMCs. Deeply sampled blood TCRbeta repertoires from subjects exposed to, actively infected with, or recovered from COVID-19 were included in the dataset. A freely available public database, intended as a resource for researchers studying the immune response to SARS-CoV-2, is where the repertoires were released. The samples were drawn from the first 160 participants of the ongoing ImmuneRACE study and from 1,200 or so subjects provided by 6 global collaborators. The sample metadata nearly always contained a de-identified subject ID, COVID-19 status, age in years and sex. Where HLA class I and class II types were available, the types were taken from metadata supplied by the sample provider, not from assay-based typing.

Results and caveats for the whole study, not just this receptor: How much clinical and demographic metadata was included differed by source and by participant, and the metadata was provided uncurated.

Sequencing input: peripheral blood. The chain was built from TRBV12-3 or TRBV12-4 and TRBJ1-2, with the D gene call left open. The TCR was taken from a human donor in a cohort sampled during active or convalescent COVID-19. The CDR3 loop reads CASSLNGYGYTF. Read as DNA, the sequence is TGTGCCAGCAGTTTAAACGGCTATGGCTACACCTTC.